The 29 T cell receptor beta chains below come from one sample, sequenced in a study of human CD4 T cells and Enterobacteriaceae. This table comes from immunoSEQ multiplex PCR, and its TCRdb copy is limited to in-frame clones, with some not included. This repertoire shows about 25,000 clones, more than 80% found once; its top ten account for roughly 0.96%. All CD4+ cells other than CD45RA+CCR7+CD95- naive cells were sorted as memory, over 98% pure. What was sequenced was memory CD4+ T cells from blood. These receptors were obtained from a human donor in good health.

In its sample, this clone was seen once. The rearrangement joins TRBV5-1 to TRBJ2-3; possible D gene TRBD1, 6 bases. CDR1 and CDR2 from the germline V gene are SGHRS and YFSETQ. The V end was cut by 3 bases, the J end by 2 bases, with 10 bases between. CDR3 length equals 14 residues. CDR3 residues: CASSWGRNTDTQYF. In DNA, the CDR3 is TGCGCCAGCAGCTGGGGGCGCAACACAGATACGCAGTATTTT.

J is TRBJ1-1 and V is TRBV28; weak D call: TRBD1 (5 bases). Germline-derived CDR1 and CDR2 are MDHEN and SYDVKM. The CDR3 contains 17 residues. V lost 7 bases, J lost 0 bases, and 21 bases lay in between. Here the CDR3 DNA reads TGTGCCAGCATCAAGGGGAAGAGGGTTCACATGAACACTGAAGCTTTCTTT. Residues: CASIKGKRVHMNTEAFF.

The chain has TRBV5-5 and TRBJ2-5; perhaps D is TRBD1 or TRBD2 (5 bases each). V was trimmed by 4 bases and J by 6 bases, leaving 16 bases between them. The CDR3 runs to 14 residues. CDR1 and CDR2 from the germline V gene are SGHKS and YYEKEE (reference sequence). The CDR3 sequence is CASSARPTGQTQYF. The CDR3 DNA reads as TGTGCCAGCAGCGCCCGTCCGACGGGACAGACCCAGTACTTC.

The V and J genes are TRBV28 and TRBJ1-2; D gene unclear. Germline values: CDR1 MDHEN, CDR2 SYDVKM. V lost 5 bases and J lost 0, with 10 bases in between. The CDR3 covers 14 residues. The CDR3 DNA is TGTGCCAGCAGTGCGACGGAGACTAACTATGGCTACACCTTC. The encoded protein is CASSATETNYGYTF.

CDR3 region: CALREGGRTGEQYF. The CDR3 coding sequence is TGTGCCCTACGAGAAGGCGGGAGAACCGGCGAGCAGTACTTC. The rearrangement links TRBV6-1 to TRBJ2-7; 7 nucleotides match TRBD2. The length of the CDR3 is 14 residues. CDR1 MNHNS and CDR2 SASEGT come from the germline V gene. The junction had 16 bases not matched to a gene; V was cut back by 11 bases and J by 6 bases.

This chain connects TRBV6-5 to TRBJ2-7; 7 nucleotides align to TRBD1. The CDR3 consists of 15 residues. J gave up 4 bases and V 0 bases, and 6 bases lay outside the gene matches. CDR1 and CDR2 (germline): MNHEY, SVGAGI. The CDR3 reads CASSYSTGALYEQYF. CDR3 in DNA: TGTGCCAGCAGTTACTCAACAGGGGCCCTATACGAGCAGTACTTC.

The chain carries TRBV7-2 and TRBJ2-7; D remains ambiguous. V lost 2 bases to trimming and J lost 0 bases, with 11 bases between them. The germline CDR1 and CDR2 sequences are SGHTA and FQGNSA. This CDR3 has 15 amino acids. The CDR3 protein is CASSLSPVSSYEQYF. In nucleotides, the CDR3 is TGTGCCAGCAGCTTATCCCCGGTGAGCTCCTACGAGCAGTACTTC. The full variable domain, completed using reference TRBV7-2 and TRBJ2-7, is GAGVSQSPSNKVTEKGKDVELRCDPISGHTALYWYRQSLGQGLEFLIYFQGNSAPDKSGLPSDRFSAERTGGSVSTLTIQRTQQEDSAVYLCASSLSPVSSYEQYFGPGTRLTVT.

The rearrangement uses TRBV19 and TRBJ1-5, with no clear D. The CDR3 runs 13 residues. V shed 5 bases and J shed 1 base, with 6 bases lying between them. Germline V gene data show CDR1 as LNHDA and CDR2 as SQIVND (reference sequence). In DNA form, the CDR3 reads TGTGCCAGTAGTGCGGTGAGCAATCAGCCCCAGCATTTT. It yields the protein CASSAVSNQPQHF.

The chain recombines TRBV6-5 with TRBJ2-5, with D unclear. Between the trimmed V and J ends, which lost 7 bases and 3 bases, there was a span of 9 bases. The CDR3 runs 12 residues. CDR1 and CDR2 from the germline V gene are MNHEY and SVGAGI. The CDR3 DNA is TGTGCCAGCAAGGTGGGCGAAGAGACCCAGTACTTC. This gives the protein CASKVGEETQYF.

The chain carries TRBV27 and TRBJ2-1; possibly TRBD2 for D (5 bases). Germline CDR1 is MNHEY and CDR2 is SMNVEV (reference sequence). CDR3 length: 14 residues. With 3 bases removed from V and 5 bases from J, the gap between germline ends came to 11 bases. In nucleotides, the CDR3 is TGTGCCAGCAGTTTTGTAGGGCGGGACAATGAGCAGTTCTTC. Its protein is CASSFVGRDNEQFF.

CDR3 sequence (DNA): TGTGCCAGCAGCGCCGGTGGGGCAACTACCTACAATGAGCAGTTCTTC. Translation gives CASSAGGATTYNEQFF. This chain links TRBV9 with TRBJ2-1, with D possibly matching TRBD1 (5 bases). Germline CDR1 is SGDLS and CDR2 is YYNGEE. V lost 3 bases, J lost 2 bases, and 15 bases lay in between. CDR3 length: 16 amino acids.

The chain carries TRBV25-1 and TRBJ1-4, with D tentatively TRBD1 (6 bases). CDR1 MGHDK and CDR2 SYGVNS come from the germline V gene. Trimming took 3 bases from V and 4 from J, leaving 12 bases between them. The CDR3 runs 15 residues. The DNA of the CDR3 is TGTGCCAGCAGTGACCCGGGGGGCCATAATGAAAAACTGTTTTTT. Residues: CASSDPGGHNEKLFF.

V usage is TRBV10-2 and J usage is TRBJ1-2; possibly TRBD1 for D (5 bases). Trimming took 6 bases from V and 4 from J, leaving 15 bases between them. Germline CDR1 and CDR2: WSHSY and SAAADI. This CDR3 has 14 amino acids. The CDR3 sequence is CASRGDPTFYGYTF. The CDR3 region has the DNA TGCGCCAGCAGAGGGGATCCTACGTTCTATGGCTACACCTTC.

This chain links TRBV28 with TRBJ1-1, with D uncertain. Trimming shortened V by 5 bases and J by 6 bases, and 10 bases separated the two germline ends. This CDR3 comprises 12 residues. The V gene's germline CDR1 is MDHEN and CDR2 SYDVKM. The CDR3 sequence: CASSVLRAEAFF. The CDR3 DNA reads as TGTGCCAGCAGTGTACTCCGGGCTGAAGCTTTCTTT.

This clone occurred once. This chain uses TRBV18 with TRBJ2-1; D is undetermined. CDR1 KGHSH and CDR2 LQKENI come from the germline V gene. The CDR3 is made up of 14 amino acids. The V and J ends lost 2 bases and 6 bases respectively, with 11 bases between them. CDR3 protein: CASSPIVLPNEQFF. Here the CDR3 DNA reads TGTGCCAGCTCACCAATCGTACTACCCAATGAGCAGTTCTTC.

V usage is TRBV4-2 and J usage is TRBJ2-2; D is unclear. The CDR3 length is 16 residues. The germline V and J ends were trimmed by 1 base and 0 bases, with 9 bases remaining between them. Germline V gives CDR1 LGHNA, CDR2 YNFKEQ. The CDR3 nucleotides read TGTGCCAGCAGCCAAGTGAAGGGTCCGAACACCGGGGAGCTGTTTTTT. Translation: CASSQVKGPNTGELFF.

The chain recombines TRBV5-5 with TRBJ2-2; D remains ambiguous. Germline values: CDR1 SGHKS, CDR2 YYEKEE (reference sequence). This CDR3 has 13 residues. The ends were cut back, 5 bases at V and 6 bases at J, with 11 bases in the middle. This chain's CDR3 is CASSQVVAGELFF. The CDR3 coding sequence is TGTGCCAGCAGTCAGGTGGTCGCCGGGGAGCTGTTTTTT.

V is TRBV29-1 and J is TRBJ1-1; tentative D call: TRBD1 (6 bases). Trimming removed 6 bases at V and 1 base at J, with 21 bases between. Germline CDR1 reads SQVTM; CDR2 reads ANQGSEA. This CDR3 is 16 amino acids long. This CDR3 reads CSVDRMSRGANTEAFF. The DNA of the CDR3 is TGCAGCGTGGACCGGATGAGCAGGGGAGCGAACACTGAAGCTTTCTTT.

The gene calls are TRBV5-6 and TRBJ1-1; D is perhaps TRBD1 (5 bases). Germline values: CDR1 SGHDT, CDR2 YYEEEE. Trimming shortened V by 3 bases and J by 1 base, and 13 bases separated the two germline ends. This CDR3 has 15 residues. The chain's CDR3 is CASSSRGVWNTEAFF. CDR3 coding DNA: TGTGCCAGCAGCTCTCGGGGGGTTTGGAACACTGAAGCTTTCTTT. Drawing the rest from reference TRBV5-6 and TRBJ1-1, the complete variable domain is DAGVTQSPTHLIKTRGQQVTLRCSPKSGHDTVSWYQQALGQGPQFIFQYYEEEERQRGNFPDRFSGHQFPNYSSELNVNALLLGDSALYLCASSSRGVWNTEAFFGQGTRLTVV.

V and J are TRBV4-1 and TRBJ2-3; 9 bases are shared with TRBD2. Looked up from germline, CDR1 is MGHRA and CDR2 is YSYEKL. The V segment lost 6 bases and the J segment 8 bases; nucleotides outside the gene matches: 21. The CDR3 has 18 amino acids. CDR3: CASSYQGGPGLAPGTQYF. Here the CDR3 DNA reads TGCGCCAGCAGTTACCAGGGGGGGCCGGGACTAGCTCCTGGTACGCAGTATTTT.

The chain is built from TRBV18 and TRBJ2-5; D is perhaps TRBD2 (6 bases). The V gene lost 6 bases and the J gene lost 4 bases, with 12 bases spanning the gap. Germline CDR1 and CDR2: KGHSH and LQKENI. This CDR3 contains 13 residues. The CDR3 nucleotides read TGTGCCAGCTCGCGGGACCCCAGAGAGACCCAGTACTTC. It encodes CASSRDPRETQYF.

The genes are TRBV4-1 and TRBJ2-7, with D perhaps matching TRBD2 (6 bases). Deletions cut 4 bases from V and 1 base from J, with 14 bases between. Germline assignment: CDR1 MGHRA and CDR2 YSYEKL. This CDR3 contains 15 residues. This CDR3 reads CASSRGEAGSYEQYF. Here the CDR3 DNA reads TGCGCCAGCAGCCGCGGAGAGGCGGGGTCCTACGAGCAGTACTTC.

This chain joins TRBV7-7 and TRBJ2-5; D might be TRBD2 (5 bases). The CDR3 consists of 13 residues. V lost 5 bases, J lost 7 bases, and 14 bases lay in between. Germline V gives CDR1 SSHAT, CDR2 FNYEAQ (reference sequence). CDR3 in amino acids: CASSLDGRVTQYF. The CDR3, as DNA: TGTGCCAGCAGCCTAGACGGGCGGGTGACCCAGTACTTC.

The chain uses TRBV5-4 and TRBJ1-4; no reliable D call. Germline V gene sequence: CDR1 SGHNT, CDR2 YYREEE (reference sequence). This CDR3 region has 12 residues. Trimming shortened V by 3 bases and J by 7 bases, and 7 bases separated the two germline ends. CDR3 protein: CASSSKGEKLFF. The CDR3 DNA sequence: TGTGCCAGCAGCTCCAAGGGTGAAAAACTGTTTTTT.

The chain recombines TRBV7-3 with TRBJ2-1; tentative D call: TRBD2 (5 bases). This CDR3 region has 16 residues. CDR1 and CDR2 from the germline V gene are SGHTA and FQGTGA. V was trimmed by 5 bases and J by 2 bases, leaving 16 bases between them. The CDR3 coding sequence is TGTGCCAGCAGCACGCGAGGGCTAGGTACCTACAATGAGCAGTTCTTC. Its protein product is CASSTRGLGTYNEQFF.

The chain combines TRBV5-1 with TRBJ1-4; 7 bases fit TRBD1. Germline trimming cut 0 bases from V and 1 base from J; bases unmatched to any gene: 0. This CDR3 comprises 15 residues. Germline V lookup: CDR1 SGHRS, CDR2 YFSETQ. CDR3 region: CASSLAGGTNEKLFF. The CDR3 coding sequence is TGCGCCAGCAGCTTGGCAGGGGGAACTAATGAAAAACTGTTTTTT.

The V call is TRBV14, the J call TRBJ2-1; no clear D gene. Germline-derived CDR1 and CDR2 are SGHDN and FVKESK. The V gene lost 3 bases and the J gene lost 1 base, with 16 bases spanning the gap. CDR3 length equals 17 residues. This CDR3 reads CASSHFGSKRSYNEQFF. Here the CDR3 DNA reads TGTGCCAGCAGCCATTTCGGCTCCAAGAGGTCCTACAATGAGCAGTTCTTC.

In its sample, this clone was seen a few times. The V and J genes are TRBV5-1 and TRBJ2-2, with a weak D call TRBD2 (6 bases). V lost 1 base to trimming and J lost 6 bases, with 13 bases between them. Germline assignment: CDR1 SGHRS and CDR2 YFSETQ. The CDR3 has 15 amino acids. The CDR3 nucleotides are TGCGCCAGCAGCTTGTCGTTACTAGCTTCCGGGGAGCTGTTTTTT. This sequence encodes CASSLSLLASGELFF.

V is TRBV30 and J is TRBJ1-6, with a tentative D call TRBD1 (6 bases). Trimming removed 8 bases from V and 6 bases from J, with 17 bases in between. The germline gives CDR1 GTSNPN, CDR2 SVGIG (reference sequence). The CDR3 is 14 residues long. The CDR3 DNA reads TGTGCCACTGTTGGGGGGCCGGGTAATTCACCCCTCCACTTT. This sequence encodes CATVGGPGNSPLHF.